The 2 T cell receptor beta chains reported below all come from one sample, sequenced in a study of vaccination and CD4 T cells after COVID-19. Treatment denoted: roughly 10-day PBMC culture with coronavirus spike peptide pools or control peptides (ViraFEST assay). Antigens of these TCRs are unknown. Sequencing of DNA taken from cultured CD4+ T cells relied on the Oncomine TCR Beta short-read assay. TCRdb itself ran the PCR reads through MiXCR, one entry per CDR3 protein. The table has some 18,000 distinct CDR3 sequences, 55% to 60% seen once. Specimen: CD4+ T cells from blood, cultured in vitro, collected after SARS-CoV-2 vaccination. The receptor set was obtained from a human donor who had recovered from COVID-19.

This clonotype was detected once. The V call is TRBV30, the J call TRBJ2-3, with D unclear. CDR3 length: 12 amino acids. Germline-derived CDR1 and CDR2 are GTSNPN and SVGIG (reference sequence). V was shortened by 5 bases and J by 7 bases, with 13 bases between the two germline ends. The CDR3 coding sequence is TGTGCCTGGGCGCTTTTCATGCATACGCAGTATTTT. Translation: CAWALFMHTQYF. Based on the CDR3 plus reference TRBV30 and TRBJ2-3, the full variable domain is SQTIHQWPATLVQPVGSPLSLECTVEGTSNPNLYWYRQAAGRGLQLLFYSVGIGQISSEVPQNLSASRPQDRQFILSSKKLLLSDSGFYLCAWALFMHTQYFGPGTRLTVL.

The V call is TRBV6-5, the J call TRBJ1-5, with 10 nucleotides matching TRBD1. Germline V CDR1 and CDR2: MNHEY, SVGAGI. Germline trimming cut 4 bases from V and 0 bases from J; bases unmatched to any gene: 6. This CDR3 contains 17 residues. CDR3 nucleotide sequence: TGTGCCAGCAGTTCCCGGGACAGGGGATATAGCAATCAGCCCCAGCATTTT. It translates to CASSSRDRGYSNQPQHF.